The rows below give T cell receptor beta chains drawn from one sample of a study of human T cells and chemical hapten exposure. MiXCR was run by TCRdb on the RACE reads, yielding one entry per CDR3 protein. The table lists 180,000 or so distinct CDR3 sequences, approximately 29% of them singletons. The sequenced sample was whole blood, obtained in connection with sensitization to the hapten diphenylcyclopropenone (DPC). These receptors all come from a woman aged 25 to 45 with alopecia areata. Some clones in this sample may be carry-over from other donors' samples. Both conserved end residues are trimmed from each CDR3.

TRBV9 | 14 | ASSPRRDSGANVLT
TRBV20-1 | 11 | SATSTSNQPQH
TRBV28 | 11 | ASSLEAPYEQY
TRBV13 | 15 | ASSRSGLGEMNTEAF
TRBV20-1 | 11 | SASPQGTSEAF
TRBV28 | 13 | ASSSQTQGTGELF
TRBV28 | 13 | ASSSSPRGNQPQH
TRBV29-1 | 10 | SSGEGGTEAF
TRBV12-3/TRBV12-4 | 9 | ASSLRGEAF
TRBV6-5 | 11 | ASSPGPSTEAF
TRBV20-1 | 11 | SAREAWGNGYT
TRBV5-1 | 13 | ASSLYPGEYNEQF
TRBV7-8 | 13 | ASSSPGHSGNTIY
TRBV27 | 14 | ASSLRVGGTQETQY
TRBV20-1 | 12 | SARDRDSGNTIY